The 26 T cell receptor beta chains below were found in one sample sequenced in a study of blood T cells in healthy people across ages. The second PCR ran roughly 7 to 12 cycles with a sample-barcoded 5' primer and J-beta primers. Each CDR3 protein is one row after TCRdb ran MiXCR on the 5' RACE reads. The table records over 600,000 distinct CDR3 sequences, 21% of them present only once. What was sequenced was blood. These receptors were taken from a man between 65 and 85 years old in good health.

Details on this clonotype: A much more abundant neighbour one base away suggests this may be a read error. The chain joins TRBV24-1 to TRBJ2-5, with D perhaps matching TRBD1 (5 bases). The CDR3 loop spans 15 amino acids. The germline gives CDR1 KGHDR, CDR2 SFDVKD. DNA for the CDR3: TGTGCCGCCAGTGACAATGACAGACAGCAAGAGACCCAGTACTTC. Its protein is CAASDNDRQQETQYF.

J is TRBJ1-2 and V is TRBV6-5, with D perhaps TRBD1 (6 bases). V was trimmed by 4 bases and J by 4 bases, leaving 16 bases between them. This CDR3 region has 15 residues. Germline V gene lookup returns CDR1 MNHEY and CDR2 SVGAGI. The chain's CDR3 is CASSFLGGFSYGYTF. The DNA of the CDR3 is TGTGCCAGCAGTTTTTTGGGGGGCTTTAGCTATGGCTACACCTTC.

This clonotype has a count of ten or more. The chain is built from TRBV9 and TRBJ1-4, with D perhaps matching TRBD1 (5 bases). This CDR3 spans 15 amino acids. Deletions cut 3 bases from V and 0 bases from J, with 9 bases between. The germline V gene encodes CDR1 SGDLS and CDR2 YYNGEE. CDR3: CASSGQGATNEKLFF. The CDR3 DNA reads as TGTGCCAGCAGCGGCCAGGGAGCAACTAATGAAAAACTGTTTTTT. Full variable domain (remainder filled in from reference TRBV9 and TRBJ1-4): DSGVTQTPKHLITATGQRVTLRCSPRSGDLSVYWYQQSLDQGLQFLIQYYNGEERAKGNILERFSAQQFPDLHSELNLSSLELGDSALYFCASSGQGATNEKLFFGSGTQLSVL.

This clonotype was counted ten times or more. This chain's CDR3 is CATSEADGYGYGYTF. As DNA, the CDR3 is TGTGCCACCAGTGAAGCAGACGGCTACGGCTATGGCTACACCTTC. The chain couples TRBV24-1 to TRBJ1-2; D gene unclear. Between the trimmed V and J ends, which lost 4 bases and 4 bases, there was a span of 15 bases. CDR1 is KGHDR, CDR2 SFDVKD, per germline. This CDR3 spans 15 amino acids.

This chain links TRBV5-6 with TRBJ2-3, with 9 bases fitting TRBD2. V gave up 2 bases and J gave up 5 bases; unmatched junction bases: 6. Germline lookup yields CDR1 SGHDT and CDR2 YYEEEE. The CDR3 runs to 15 residues. In DNA, the CDR3 is TGTGCCAGCAGCTTATTAGCGGGAGATCGAGATACGCAGTATTTT. Amino acids: CASSLLAGDRDTQYF. The full variable domain, rest sourced from reference TRBV5-6 and TRBJ2-3, is DAGVTQSPTHLIKTRGQQVTLRCSPKSGHDTVSWYQQALGQGPQFIFQYYEEEERQRGNFPDRFSGHQFPNYSSELNVNALLLGDSALYLCASSLLAGDRDTQYFGPGTRLTVL.

In this sample, this clonotype turned up many times. V and J are TRBV20-1 and TRBJ2-1; maybe TRBD1 (6 bases). In germline, CDR1 is DFQATT, CDR2 SNEGSKA (reference sequence). Between the trimmed V and J ends, which lost 0 bases and 1 base, there was a span of 16 bases. The CDR3 consists of 17 residues. CDR3 region: CSARDPTGPTSYNEQFF. In DNA form, the CDR3 reads TGCAGTGCTAGAGATCCGACAGGCCCCACATCCTACAATGAGCAGTTCTTC.

The chain is built from TRBV20-1 and TRBJ2-2; tentative D call: TRBD2 (5 bases). Germline V gene sequence: CDR1 DFQATT, CDR2 SNEGSKA (reference sequence). The CDR3 spans 14 residues. V was clipped by 3 bases and J by 0 bases, with 8 bases between them. The CDR3 nucleotides are TGCAGTGCTAGCTACGGGGCGAACACCGGGGAGCTGTTTTTT. Translating it yields CSASYGANTGELFF.

The gene calls are TRBV28 and TRBJ2-5; 14 bases agree with TRBD2. The J call could be wrong; TRBJ2-1 is a better fit for the DNA end. Germline values: CDR1 MDHEN, CDR2 SYDVKM. The CDR3 is 15 residues long. In DNA form, the CDR3 reads TGTGCCAGCAGCCTTGGGACTAGCGGGAGCGGTGAGCAGTTCTTC. The encoded protein is CASSLGTSGSGEQFF.

This clonotype was detected only a few times. V and J are TRBV18 and TRBJ2-5, with a tentative D call TRBD1 (6 bases). Germline V gene data show CDR1 as KGHSH and CDR2 as LQKENI. CDR3 length equals 13 residues. Trimming cost V 1 base and J 5 bases, with 8 bases left between them. The CDR3 DNA follows: TGTGCCAGCTCACCACGACAGGTGGAGACCCAGTACTTC. Its translation is CASSPRQVETQYF.

The sample holds one count of this clonotype. This chain links TRBV12-3 or TRBV12-4 with TRBJ2-6, with D possibly matching TRBD1 (5 bases). The CDR3 spans 16 residues. V gave up 4 bases and J gave up 4 bases, with 14 bases separating them. In nucleotides, the CDR3 is TGTGCCAGCAGTTCTATCCGGACACGGGGGGCCAACGTCCTGACTTTC. Translation gives CASSSIRTRGANVLTF.

This rearrangement joins TRBV6-5 to TRBJ2-3, with D perhaps TRBD2 (6 bases). Trimming cost V 6 bases and J 4 bases, with 14 bases left between them. The V gene's germline CDR1 is MNHEY and CDR2 SVGAGI. The CDR3 contains 14 residues. The CDR3, as DNA: TGTGCCAGCAGACCGGAGGGAATGGCAGATACGCAGTATTTT. Translation: CASRPEGMADTQYF.

The chain links TRBV20-1 to TRBJ1-4; D not resolved. The V gene's germline CDR1 is DFQATT and CDR2 SNEGSKA (reference sequence). CDR3 length: 14 amino acids. V lost 3 bases to trimming and J lost 5 bases, with 13 bases between them. The CDR3 coding sequence is TGCAGTGCTAGCGGCCGCGTCACGAATGAAAAACTGTTTTTT. Translating gives CSASGRVTNEKLFF.

The chain combines TRBV20-1 with TRBJ2-5; 9 nucleotides align to TRBD1. The J call may be mistaken, given a closer DNA end match to TRBJ2-1. This CDR3 has 14 amino acids. Germline V lookup: CDR1 DFQATT, CDR2 SNEGSKA (reference sequence). CDR3 DNA: TGCAGTGCTGGCGGGGACAGGGACTACAATGAGCAGTTCTTC. Protein sequence: CSAGGDRDYNEQFF.

This clonotype was seen only a few times. This chain connects TRBV5-1 to TRBJ1-2, with D possibly being TRBD1 (5 bases). Trimming took 3 bases from V and 7 from J, leaving 13 bases between them. In germline, CDR1 is SGHRS, CDR2 YFSETQ. This CDR3 comprises 13 residues. CDR3 residues: CASSSGGARGYTF. In nucleotides, the CDR3 is TGCGCCAGCAGCTCCGGCGGGGCTCGTGGCTACACCTTC.

To note about this clonotype: This CDR3 fails to terminate in the conserved phenylalanine or tryptophan, so it likely reflects a read error. This sequence joins TRBV5-6 and TRBJ2-4; D call uncertain. The CDR3 has 16 amino acids. V was cut by 2 bases and J by 0 bases, with 12 bases left in between. Germline-derived CDR1 and CDR2 are SGHDT and YYEEEE. The CDR3 nucleotides are TGTGCCAGCAGCTTTCAATCGTATGAAGCCAAAAACATTCAGTACCTC. Protein sequence: CASSFQSYEAKNIQYL.

The chain has TRBV20-1 and TRBJ2-3; 8 nucleotides agree with TRBD2. With 0 bases clipped from V and 5 bases from J, the junction kept 7 bases outside the gene matches. Germline CDR1 DFQATT, CDR2 SNEGSKA (reference sequence). CDR3 size: 15 residues. The CDR3 spells CSARENSGIGDTQYF. The CDR3, as DNA: TGCAGTGCTAGAGAGAATAGCGGGATAGGAGATACGCAGTATTTT.

On this clonotype: The junction departs from germline at one end; a sequencing error may be responsible. V and J are TRBV20-1 and TRBJ2-2; 10 bases agree with TRBD2. Per the germline V gene, CDR1 is DFQATT and CDR2 is SNEGSKA (reference sequence). This CDR3 spans 14 amino acids. The CDR3, as DNA: TGCAGTGCTAAGGGACTAGCGAAAACCGGGGAGCTGTTTTTT. The encoded protein is CSAKGLAKTGELFF.

V and J are TRBV6-5 and TRBJ1-1; perhaps TRBD1 as D (5 bases). Per the germline V gene, CDR1 is MNHEY and CDR2 is SVGAGI. V was cut by 8 bases and J by 2 bases, with 9 bases left in between. The CDR3 contains 12 residues. As DNA, the CDR3 is TGTGCCAGCGCCAGGGCCAACACTGAAGCTTTCTTT. Amino acid sequence: CASARANTEAFF.

V gene TRBV10-3 combines with J gene TRBJ2-7, with D tentatively TRBD2 (7 bases). With 7 bases removed from V and 3 bases from J, the gap between germline ends came to 16 bases. The CDR3 is 14 amino acids. The germline V gene encodes CDR1 ENHRY and CDR2 SYGVKD. CDR3 DNA: TGTGCCATCAATTTCGGGGGGCAGGGCTACGAGCAGTACTTC. As protein: CAINFGGQGYEQYF.

The V gene is TRBV20-1, the J gene TRBJ2-7; tentatively, D is TRBD2 (5 bases). V was trimmed by 5 bases and J by 1 base, leaving 9 bases between them. The CDR3 is 12 residues long. Germline V lookup: CDR1 DFQATT, CDR2 SNEGSKA (reference sequence). The CDR3 DNA is TGCAGTGCTTCCGGACTTTCCTACGAGCAGTACTTC. Translation: CSASGLSYEQYF.

This clonotype was counted only a few times. V is TRBV29-1 and J is TRBJ2-3, with a weak D call TRBD2 (6 bases). The CDR3 is 16 residues long. Trimming pared 1 base from V and 1 base from J, leaving 15 bases between. Germline CDR1 reads SQVTM; CDR2 reads ANQGSEA. CDR3 residues: CSVEGGVAVGTDTQYF. DNA of the CDR3: TGCAGCGTTGAAGGTGGGGTAGCGGTGGGCACAGATACGCAGTATTTT.

The chain links TRBV2 to TRBJ2-5; D may be TRBD1 or TRBD2 (5 bases each). The CDR3 extends over 16 amino acids. Trimming shortened V by 2 bases and J by 0 bases, and 13 bases separated the two germline ends. Germline CDR1 SNHLY, CDR2 FYNNEI. The CDR3 DNA reads as TGTGCCAGCAGTGAATATGGGGGAGCGTACCAAGAGACCCAGTACTTC. Residues: CASSEYGGAYQETQYF.

This clonotype has just a few counts. The gene calls are TRBV21-1 and TRBJ2-1. TRBV21-1 is tagged as a pseudogene. The CDR3 runs 12 residues. CDR3: CASSNEKHEQFF. The CDR3 region has the DNA TGTGCCAGCAGCAACGAAAAACATGAGCAGTTCTTC.

The chain couples TRBV7-3 to TRBJ1-2; D remains unclear. Germline V gene sequence: CDR1 SGHTA, CDR2 FQGTGA. V was shortened by 3 bases and J by 4 bases, with 12 bases between the two germline ends. There are 14 residues in the CDR3. The CDR3 region has the DNA TGTGCCAGCAGCTTCACTGACTCAATCTATGGCTACACCTTC. The encoded protein is CASSFTDSIYGYTF.

The CDR3, as DNA: TGCGCCAGCAGCCCGTCCCTTACCAGGGCGACCGGGGAGCTGTTTTTT. It is translated as CASSPSLTRATGELFF. This sequence joins TRBV4-1 and TRBJ2-2; TRBD1 is a possible D gene (5 bases). Trimming left V 4 bases short and J 5 bases short, with 17 bases between. In germline, CDR1 is MGHRA, CDR2 YSYEKL. The CDR3 totals 16 residues.

V is TRBV4-1 and J is TRBJ2-7; 11 nucleotides line up with TRBD2. CDR3 size: 17 residues. V lost 4 bases and J lost 5; bases outside the gene matches: 13. Per germline, CDR1 MGHRA and CDR2 YSYEKL. CDR3 region: CASSPVFSGRARDEQYF. Written as DNA, the CDR3 is TGCGCCAGCAGCCCAGTATTTAGCGGGAGGGCCCGGGACGAGCAGTACTTC.